The 14 T cell receptor beta chains below all came from one sample that was sequenced in a study of CD8+ T cells in alopecia areata. Investigators isolated RNA and reverse transcribed it into cDNA to act as the sequencing template. Only in-frame clones appear in the TCRdb table, and some are missing; sequencing was by immunoSEQ multiplex PCR. The sample contains about 110,000 clones, approximately 60% of which appear only once. The source material was CD8+ T cells sorted from blood. Source of these receptors: a human donor in good health.

This rearrangement joins TRBV13 to TRBJ1-2, with 12 nucleotides matching TRBD1. V lost 1 base, J lost 1 base, and 13 bases stayed unmatched. Germline loops: CDR1 PRHDT, CDR2 FYEKMQ (reference sequence). The CDR3 covers 20 residues. CDR3 residues: CASSLEPSGQGAALNYGYTF. CDR3 sequence (DNA): TGTGCCAGCAGCTTAGAGCCATCGGGACAGGGGGCCGCCCTTAACTATGGCTACACCTTC.

The rearrangement joins TRBV1 to TRBJ2-2; no DNA check was done on the table's D call, TRBD2. TRBV1 is shown as a pseudogene. CDR3 size: 17 residues. The CDR3 loop is CTSSQDWAGEHTGELFF. CDR3 sequence (DNA): TGCACCAGCAGCCAAGATTGGGCGGGGGAACACACCGGGGAGCTGTTTTTT.

The chain recombines TRBV27 with TRBJ1-2, with D possibly matching TRBD1 (6 bases). In germline, CDR1 is MNHEY, CDR2 SMNVEV (reference sequence). The CDR3 is 13 amino acids. Between the trimmed V and J ends, which lost 2 bases and 3 bases, there was a span of 7 bases. The CDR3, as DNA: TGTGCCAGCAGTTTAAGGGGGTACTATGGCTACACCTTC. This gives the protein CASSLRGYYGYTF.

This clone was counted between two and nine times. V and J are TRBV4-2 and TRBJ1-2; the D gene is possibly TRBD1 (6 bases). CDR1 and CDR2 from the germline V gene are LGHNA and YNFKEQ. Trimming cost V 4 bases and J 6 bases, with 21 bases left between them. CDR3 length: 16 residues. The CDR3 protein is CASSRGTGGGDDGYTF. The CDR3 nucleotides read TGTGCCAGCAGCCGGGGCACCGGAGGGGGGGACGATGGCTACACCTTC.

The rearrangement joins TRBV7-2 to TRBJ1-1; a weak D match, TRBD1 (6 bases). Deletions cut 5 bases from V and 2 bases from J, with 24 bases between. The CDR3 consists of 18 residues. Germline V lookup: CDR1 SGHTA, CDR2 FQGNSA. This chain's CDR3 is CASSPILASDSVNTEAFF. In nucleotides, the CDR3 is TGTGCCAGCAGCCCCATACTTGCTTCGGACAGTGTTAACACTGAAGCTTTCTTT.

This clone was found once. V and J are TRBV4-3 and TRBJ2-1; 12 positions match TRBD2. This CDR3 contains 16 residues. V lost 6 bases and J lost 2; bases outside the gene matches: 5. Germline-derived CDR1 and CDR2 are LGHNA and YSLEER. Here the CDR3 reads CASRASGGATYNEQFF. The CDR3 DNA is TGCGCCAGCAGAGCTAGCGGGGGGGCTACCTACAATGAGCAGTTCTTC.

The CDR3 coding sequence is TGTGCCAGCAGTTTTGGGCAGGGTTACGAGCAGTACTTC. Translating gives CASSFGQGYEQYF. V and J are TRBV27 and TRBJ2-7; possibly TRBD1 for D (5 bases). The CDR3 loop spans 13 amino acids. Trimming took 3 bases from V and 4 from J, leaving 10 bases between them. Germline loops: CDR1 MNHEY, CDR2 SMNVEV (reference sequence).

This sequence joins TRBV7-9 and TRBJ2-1, with D perhaps being TRBD1 or TRBD2 (5 bases each). This CDR3 has 14 residues. Trimming left V 7 bases short and J 0 bases short, with 10 bases between. Germline V gives CDR1 SEHNR, CDR2 FQNEAQ (reference sequence). CDR3 DNA sequence: TGTGCCAGCACCCCAGGGAGCTCCTACAATGAGCAGTTCTTC. This codes for CASTPGSSYNEQFF.

This chain links TRBV7-4 with TRBJ1-1; no clear D gene. The V gene lost 2 bases and the J gene lost 1 base, with 5 bases spanning the gap. Germline loops: CDR1 SGHVT, CDR2 SQSDAQ. There are 13 residues in the CDR3. CDR3 nucleotides: TGTGCCAGCAGCTTACGGCCGAACACTGAAGCTTTCTTT. Translation: CASSLRPNTEAFF.

J is TRBJ1-1 and V is TRBV5-6, with D unclear. Germline CDR1 and CDR2: SGHDT and YYEEEE. CDR3 length: 13 amino acids. V lost 2 bases and J 0 bases, leaving 5 bases between the germline ends. The CDR3 region has the DNA TGTGCCAGCAGCTTTAACATGAACACTGAAGCTTTCTTT. Translated, it gives CASSFNMNTEAFF.

The rearrangement joins TRBV28 to TRBJ2-1; TRBD1 might be the D (5 bases). This CDR3 has 19 amino acids. Per the germline V gene, CDR1 is MDHEN and CDR2 is SYDVKM. With 6 bases removed from V and 5 bases from J, the gap between germline ends came to 29 bases. CDR3 nucleotides: TGTGCCAGCAGCCATAGGGCGCTGATTCAGGGTCTGTGGAACAATGAGCAGTTCTTC. Its protein product is CASSHRALIQGLWNNEQFF.

This rearrangement joins TRBV15 to TRBJ2-1; TRBD1 agrees at 9 bases. Per the germline V gene, CDR1 is LNHNV and CDR2 is YYDKDF (reference sequence). CDR3 size: 15 residues. V lost 8 bases and J lost 3; bases outside the gene matches: 8. This chain's CDR3 is CATSARDRVYNEQFF. The CDR3 coding sequence is TGTGCCACCTCGGCAAGGGACAGGGTCTACAATGAGCAGTTCTTC.

The chain has TRBV7-9 and TRBJ1-2; 9 positions agree with TRBD1. The CDR3 extends over 18 amino acids. Germline CDR1 SEHNR, CDR2 FQNEAQ (reference sequence). V was pared by 1 base and J by 0 bases, with 9 bases of the junction left unmatched. In DNA form, the CDR3 reads TGTGCCAGCAGCTTAGTCGGGGGACAGGGTATTGCTAACTATGGCTACACCTTC. Encoded protein: CASSLVGGQGIANYGYTF. The full variable domain, rest sourced from reference TRBV7-9 and TRBJ1-2, is DTGVSQNPRHKITKRGQNVTFRCDPISEHNRLYWYRQTLGQGPEFLTYFQNEAQLEKSRLLSDRFSAERPKGSFSTLEIQRTEQGDSAMYLCASSLVGGQGIANYGYTFGSGTRLTVV.

CDR3 DNA sequence: TGTGCCACCGGGGGGAACTCCTACGAGCAGTACTTC. Amino acids: CATGGNSYEQYF. This chain joins TRBV15 and TRBJ2-7, with D possibly being TRBD2 (6 bases). Trimming stripped 8 bases from V and 0 bases from J, with 8 bases between. CDR1 and CDR2 from the germline V gene are LNHNV and YYDKDF (reference sequence). The CDR3 extends over 12 amino acids.